These T cell receptor beta chains were read from a single sample in a study of cytomegalovirus exposure and HLA in healthy donors. Assay used: immunoSEQ multiplex PCR; TCRdb lists only in-frame clones, some missing. This sample yields roughly 250,000 clones, of which 80% are seen a single time; about 0.3% belongs to the top ten. Sequencing was carried out using PBMCs. Receptors originate from a girl aged 2-10 years in good health and CMV-seronegative. CDR3s include the opening cysteine and the closing phenylalanine or tryptophan. D genes are given only for firm matches. Not all rows give a size; the values are once, few, many and, for expanded clones, a class.

V gene: TRBV30; J gene: TRBJ1-2; D gene: NA; clone size: few; CDR3 protein: CAWSRGPKDYGYTF; CDR3 DNA: TGTGCCTGGAGTAGGGGCCCTAAGGACTATGGCTACACCTTC
V gene: TRBV11-2; J gene: TRBJ2-5; D gene: NA; clone size: NA; CDR3 protein: CASSLTRQETQYF; CDR3 DNA: TGTGCCAGCAGTCTTACACGTCAAGAGACCCAGTACTTC
V gene: TRBV29-1; J gene: TRBJ1-3; D gene: NA; clone size: NA; CDR3 protein: CSVDSPGHTGSGNTIYF; CDR3 DNA: TGCAGCGTTGACTCACCGGGACACACTGGCTCTGGAAACACCATATATTTT
V gene: TRBV11-2; J gene: TRBJ2-7; D gene: NA; clone size: NA; CDR3 protein: CASSFSPGTLLYEQYF; CDR3 DNA: TGTGCCAGCAGCTTCTCTCCCGGGACTCTACTCTACGAGCAGTACTTC
V gene: TRBV2; J gene: TRBJ2-7; D gene: NA; clone size: NA; CDR3 protein: CASSVAYEQYF; CDR3 DNA: TGTGCCAGCAGTGTCGCCTACGAGCAGTACTTC
V gene: TRBV23-1; J gene: TRBJ2-7; D gene: NA; clone size: NA; CDR3 protein: CASSQYRCFTYEQYF; CDR3 DNA: TGCGCCAGCAGTCAATACAGGTGCTTTACCTACGAGCAGTACTTC
V gene: TRBV4-1; J gene: TRBJ2-7; D gene: TRBD2; clone size: NA; CDR3 protein: CASSQVAGANEQYF; CDR3 DNA: TGCGCCAGCAGCCAAGTGGCGGGAGCGAACGAGCAGTACTTC
V gene: TRBV10-3; J gene: TRBJ1-2; D gene: TRBD1; clone size: NA; CDR3 protein: CAILTGTSGYTF; CDR3 DNA: TGTGCCATCCTGACAGGGACCAGTGGCTACACCTTC
V gene: TRBV5-1; J gene: TRBJ2-5; D gene: TRBD2; clone size: NA; CDR3 protein: CASSPLAGDGTQYF; CDR3 DNA: TGCGCCAGCAGCCCACTAGCGGGGGATGGGACCCAGTACTTC
V gene: TRBV7-2; J gene: TRBJ1-5; D gene: NA; clone size: NA; CDR3 protein: CASSSRVFGQPQHF; CDR3 DNA: TGTGCCAGCAGCTCGAGGGTATTCGGGCAGCCCCAGCATTTT